This T cell receptor beta chain was retrieved from a study of shared clonotypes between healthy human individuals. This clone was counted a single time. Profiled with immunoSEQ multiplex PCR; TCRdb holds only in-frame clones, not every one. The sample gives about 2 million clones, 85% to 95% of which show up once; under 1.5% is in the top ten. The CDR3 runs to 15 residues. V was clipped by 3 bases and J by 10 bases; unmatched bases: 8. Germline CDR1 MNHEY, CDR2 SVGAGI. CD45RO-negative cells were positively selected for CCR7, leaving out terminally differentiated effector memory CD45RA+ cells. The source of this sequence is a man younger than 35 in good health. The V and J genes are TRBV6-5 and TRBJ2-1; 11 bases fit TRBD2. The sequencing sample was made of naive CD8+ T cells sorted from blood. In DNA, the CDR3 is TGTGCCAGCAGTTATGCTAGCGGGGGGTGGGGCGAGCAGTTCTTC. Its protein is CASSYASGGWGEQFF.